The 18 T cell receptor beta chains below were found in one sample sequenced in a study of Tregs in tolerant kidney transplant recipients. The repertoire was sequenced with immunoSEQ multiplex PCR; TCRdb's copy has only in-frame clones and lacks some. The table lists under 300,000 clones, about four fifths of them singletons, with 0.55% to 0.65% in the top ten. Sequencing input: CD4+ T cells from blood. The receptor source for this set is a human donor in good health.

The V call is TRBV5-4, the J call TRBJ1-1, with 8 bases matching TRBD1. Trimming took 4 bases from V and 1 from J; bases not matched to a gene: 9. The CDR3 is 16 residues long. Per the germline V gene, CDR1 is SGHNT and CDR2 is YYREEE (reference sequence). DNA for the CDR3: TGTGCCAGCAGCCCTGGACAGGGAGCTGGGAACACTGAAGCTTTCTTT. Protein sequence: CASSPGQGAGNTEAFF. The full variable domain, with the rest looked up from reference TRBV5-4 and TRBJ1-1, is ETGVTQSPTHLIKTRGQQVTLRCSSQSGHNTVSWYQQALGQGPQFIFQYYREEENGRGNFPPRFSGLQFPNYSSELNVNALELDDSALYLCASSPGQGAGNTEAFFGQGTRLTVV.

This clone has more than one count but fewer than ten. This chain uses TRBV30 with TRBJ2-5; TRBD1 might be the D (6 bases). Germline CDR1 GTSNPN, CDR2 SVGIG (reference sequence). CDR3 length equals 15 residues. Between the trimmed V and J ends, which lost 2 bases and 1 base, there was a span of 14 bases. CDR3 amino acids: CAWSPTGLSQETQYF. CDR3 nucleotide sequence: TGTGCCTGGAGTCCTACAGGGTTGTCCCAAGAGACCCAGTACTTC.

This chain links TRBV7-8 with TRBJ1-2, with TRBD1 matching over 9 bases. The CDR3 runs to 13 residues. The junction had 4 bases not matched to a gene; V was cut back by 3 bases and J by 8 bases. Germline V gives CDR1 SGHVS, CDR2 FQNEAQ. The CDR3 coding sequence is TGTGCCAGCAGCTTTAGGACAGGGGTCGGCTACACCTTC. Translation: CASSFRTGVGYTF. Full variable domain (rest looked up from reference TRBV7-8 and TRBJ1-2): GAGVSQSPRYKVAKRGQDVALRCDPISGHVSLFWYQQALGQGPEFLTYFQNEAQLDKSGLPSDRFFAERPEGSVSTLKIQRTQQEDSAVYLCASSFRTGVGYTFGSGTRLTVV.

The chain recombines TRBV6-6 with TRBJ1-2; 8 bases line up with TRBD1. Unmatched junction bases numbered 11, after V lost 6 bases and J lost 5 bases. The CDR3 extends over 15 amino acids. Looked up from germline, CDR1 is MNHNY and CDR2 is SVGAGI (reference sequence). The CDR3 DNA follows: TGTGCCAGCAGAATAGGACAGGGCGGAATTTATGGCTACACCTTC. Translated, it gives CASRIGQGGIYGYTF.

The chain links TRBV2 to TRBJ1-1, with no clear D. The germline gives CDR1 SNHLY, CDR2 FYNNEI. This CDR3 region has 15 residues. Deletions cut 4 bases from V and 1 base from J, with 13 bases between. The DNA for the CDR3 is TGTGCCAGCAGTGTACTTGAGGGTCAGAACACTGAAGCTTTCTTT. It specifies CASSVLEGQNTEAFF.

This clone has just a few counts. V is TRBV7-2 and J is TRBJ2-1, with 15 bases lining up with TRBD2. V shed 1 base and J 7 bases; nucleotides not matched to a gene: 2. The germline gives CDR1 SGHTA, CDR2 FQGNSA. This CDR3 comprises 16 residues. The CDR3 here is CASSLEGTSGRNEQFF. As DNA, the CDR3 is TGTGCCAGCAGCTTAGAAGGGACTAGCGGGAGGAATGAGCAGTTCTTC.

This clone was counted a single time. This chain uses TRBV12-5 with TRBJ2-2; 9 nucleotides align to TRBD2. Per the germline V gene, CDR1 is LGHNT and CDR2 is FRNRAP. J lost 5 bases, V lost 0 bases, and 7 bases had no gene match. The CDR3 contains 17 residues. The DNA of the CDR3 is TGTGCTAGTGGTTTGGTCCTAGCGGGATTATGGACCGGGGAGCTGTTTTTT. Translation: CASGLVLAGLWTGELFF.

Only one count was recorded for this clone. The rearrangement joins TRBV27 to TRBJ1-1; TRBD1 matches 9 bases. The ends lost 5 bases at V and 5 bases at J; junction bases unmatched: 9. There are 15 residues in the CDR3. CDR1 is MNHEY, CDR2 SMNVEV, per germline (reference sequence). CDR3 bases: TGTGCCAGCAGTGCTACAGGGGGCGGAGTGACTGAAGCTTTCTTT. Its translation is CASSATGGGVTEAFF.

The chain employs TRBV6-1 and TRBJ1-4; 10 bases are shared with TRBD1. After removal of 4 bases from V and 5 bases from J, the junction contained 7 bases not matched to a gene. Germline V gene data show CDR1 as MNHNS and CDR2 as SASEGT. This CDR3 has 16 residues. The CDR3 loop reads CASSVGTGVPNEKLFF. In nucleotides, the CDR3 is TGTGCCAGCAGTGTTGGGACAGGGGTCCCCAATGAAAAACTGTTTTTT.

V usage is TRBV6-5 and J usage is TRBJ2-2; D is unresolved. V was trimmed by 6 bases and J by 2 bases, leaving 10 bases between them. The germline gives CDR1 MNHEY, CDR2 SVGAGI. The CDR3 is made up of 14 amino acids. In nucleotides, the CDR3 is TGTGCCAGCAGGGAGAGGTATAACACCGGGGAGCTGTTTTTT. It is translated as CASRERYNTGELFF.

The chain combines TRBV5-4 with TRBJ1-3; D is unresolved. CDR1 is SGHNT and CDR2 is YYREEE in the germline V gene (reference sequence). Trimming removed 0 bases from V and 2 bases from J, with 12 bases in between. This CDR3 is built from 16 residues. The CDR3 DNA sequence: TGTGCCAGCAGCTTGGTGGGAGGCACCCCTGGAAACACCATATATTTT. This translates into CASSLVGGTPGNTIYF.

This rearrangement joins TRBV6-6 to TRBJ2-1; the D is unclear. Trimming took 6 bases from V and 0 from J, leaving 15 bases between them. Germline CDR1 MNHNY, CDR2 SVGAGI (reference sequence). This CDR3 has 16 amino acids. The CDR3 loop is CASRAQRRSSYNEQFF. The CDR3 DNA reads TGTGCCAGCAGGGCTCAGCGCCGGAGCTCCTACAATGAGCAGTTCTTC.

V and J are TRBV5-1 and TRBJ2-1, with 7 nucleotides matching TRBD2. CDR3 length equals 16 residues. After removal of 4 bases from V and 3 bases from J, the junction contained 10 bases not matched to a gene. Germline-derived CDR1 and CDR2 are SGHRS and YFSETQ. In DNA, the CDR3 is TGCGCCAGCAGCCGTACCGGGGGGACCGGCTACAATGAGCAGTTCTTC. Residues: CASSRTGGTGYNEQFF.

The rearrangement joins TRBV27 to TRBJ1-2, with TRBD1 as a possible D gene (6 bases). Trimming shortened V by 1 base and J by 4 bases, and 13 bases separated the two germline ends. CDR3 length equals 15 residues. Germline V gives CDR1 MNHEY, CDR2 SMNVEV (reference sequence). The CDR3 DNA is TGTGCCAGCAGTTTATATCGGGGGGCGGTCTATGGCTACACCTTC. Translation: CASSLYRGAVYGYTF.

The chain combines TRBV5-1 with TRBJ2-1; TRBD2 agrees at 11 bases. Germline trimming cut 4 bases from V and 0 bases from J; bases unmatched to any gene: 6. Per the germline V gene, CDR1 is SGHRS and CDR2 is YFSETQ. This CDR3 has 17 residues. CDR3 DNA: TGCGCCAGCAGCCTGGGACTAGCGGCAACCTCCTACAATGAGCAGTTCTTC. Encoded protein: CASSLGLAATSYNEQFF. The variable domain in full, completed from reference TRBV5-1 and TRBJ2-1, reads KAGVTQTPRYLIKTRGQQVTLSCSPISGHRSVSWYQQTPGQGLQFLFEYFSETQRNKGNFPGRFSGRQFSNSRSEMNVSTLELGDSALYLCASSLGLAATSYNEQFFGPGTRLTVL.

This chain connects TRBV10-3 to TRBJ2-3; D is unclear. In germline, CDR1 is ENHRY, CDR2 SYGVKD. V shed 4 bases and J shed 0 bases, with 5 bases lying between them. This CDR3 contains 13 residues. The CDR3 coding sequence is TGTGCCATCAGTGGCCAGAGCACAGATACGCAGTATTTT. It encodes CAISGQSTDTQYF.

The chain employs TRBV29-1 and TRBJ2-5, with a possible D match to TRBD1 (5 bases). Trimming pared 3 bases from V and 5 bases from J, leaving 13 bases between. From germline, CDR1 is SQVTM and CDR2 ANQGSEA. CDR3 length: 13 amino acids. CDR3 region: CSVDPREGETQYF. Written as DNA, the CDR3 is TGCAGCGTTGATCCCAGGGAAGGGGAGACCCAGTACTTC. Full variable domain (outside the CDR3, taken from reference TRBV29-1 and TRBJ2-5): SAVISQKPSRDICQRGTSLTIQCQVDSQVTMMFWYRQQPGQSLTLIATANQGSEATYESGFVIDKFPISRPNLTFSTLTVSNMSPEDSSIYLCSVDPREGETQYFGPGTRLLVL.

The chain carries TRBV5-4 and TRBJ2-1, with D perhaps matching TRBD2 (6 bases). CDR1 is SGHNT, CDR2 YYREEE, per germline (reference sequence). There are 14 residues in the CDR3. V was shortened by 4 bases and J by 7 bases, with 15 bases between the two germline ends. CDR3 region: CASSSYKGGNEQFF. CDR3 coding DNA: TGTGCCAGCAGCAGTTACAAGGGAGGAAATGAGCAGTTCTTC.